This T cell receptor (beta chain) was retrieved from a study of CD8 T cells in Susac syndrome. Reverse transcription of roughly 0.5 to 1 ug RNA used random hexamers. Multiplex PCR with immunoSEQ amplified the TCR beta CDR3 across 54 Vbeta and 13 Jbeta. One entry per CDR3 protein, called by TCRdb with MiXCR from the immunoSEQ multiplex PCR reads. The data hold approximately 120,000 distinct CDR3 sequences, with about 94% observed a single time. Per the germline V gene, CDR1 is LGHNA and CDR2 is YNFKEQ. The CDR3 totals 18 residues. Trimming took off 0 bases at V and 0 bases at J, with 15 bases between the two ends. TEMRA cells were enriched by FACS, while CD8+ and CD4+ T cells were obtained through a negative isolation that was performed magnetically.

The chain joins TRBV4-2 to TRBJ1-5, with D hard to call. This receptor was taken from a human donor with Susac syndrome. The sequencing input was CD8+ T cells from PBMCs. This CDR3 is CASSQEPRQGGSNQPQHF. CDR3 nucleotide sequence: TGTGCCAGCAGCCAAGAGCCCAGACAAGGAGGTAGCAATCAGCCCCAGCATTTT.